This entry is about one TCR beta chain. This clonotype was picked up a small number of times. Its antigen remains unidentified. No per-base quality is available; no much larger clone lies one base away. V is reduced by 5 bases and J by 9 bases, leaving a spacing of 15 bases between them. Looking up the germline V gene (reference sequence) yields CDR1 SEHNR and CDR2 FQNEAQ. From its cysteine to its phenylalanine, the CDR3 spans 13 amino acids. The DNA shown is the 39-base CDR3, in frame from base 1. The record originates from a study of vaccination and CD4 T cells after COVID-19 (dated by TCRdb to between 2022 and 2023). Turning to the overall study: Convalescent patients had a positive SARS-CoV-2 result on nasal swab PCR, and of these patients, nine had mild disease and one had severe disease. The convalescent cohort comprised six males and four females, including two Hispanic individuals, seven Caucasians, two Asians and one multiracial person. Each participant got two doses of either the Pfizer-BioNTech BNT162b2 vaccine (n=8) or the Moderna mRNA-1273 vaccine (n=2). Post-COVID blood samples from convalescent patients were collected a median of about 100 days after diagnosis, with a range of about 30 to 170 days. The time from the second vaccine dose to post-vaccine blood sampling had a median of roughly 70 days and ranged from about 14 to 241 days. Culture stimuli were overlapping spike peptide pools from SARS-CoV-2 and from the common cold coronaviruses HCoV-NL63, HCoV-OC43 and HCoV-229E. Control cultures used a CEFX viral epitope pool as positive control, an HIV-1 Nef peptide pool as negative control, or no peptide. In ten to eleven COVID-19 convalescent patients and a handful of infection-naive healthy vaccine recipients, researchers compared the spike-specific CD4+ TCR repertoire from before mRNA vaccination with the repertoire from after. What the authors observed across the whole study: In convalescent patients, a median approximately 83% of post-vaccine SARS-CoV-2-reactive clones were detected only after vaccination, suggesting vaccine-specific priming. Of the vaccine-specific clones found in convalescent patients, nearly all (304 of 307) were mono-reactive for SARS-CoV-2 spike instead of being cross-reactive with common cold coronaviruses. Only a relatively small number of convalescent patients were included in the study, and early timepoints following natural infection were not analyzed. Although the median number of SARS-CoV-2-reactive clonotypes went up from around 20 after infection to more than 30 after vaccination, the increase was not significant.

Library method: PCR. TCR sequencing of DNA from cultured CD4+ T cells used the Oncomine TCR Beta short-read assay at the Johns Hopkins FTIC core. The QIAamp micro DNA kit was used to extract genomic DNA from the cultured CD4+ T cells. The Oncomine TCR Beta libraries from cultured CD4+ T cells were pooled using unique dual indexes and then sequenced on an Illumina iSeq 100. The authors' pipeline ran thus. Non-productive sequences were removed, and CDR3s that did not start with C, did not end with F or W, or were shorter than 7 amino acids were discarded. Antigen-specific clonotypes were identified using the MANAFEST web application through comparison of peptide-stimulated wells with reference and other culture wells. Positive clones required FDR below 0.05, an odds ratio above 5, and productive frequency above 0.1% in at least two of three replicate wells. A clonotype was classed as cross-reactive if the clonotype showed significant expansion both in SARS-CoV-2 spike wells and in at least one common cold coronavirus spike condition. Levenshtein distances (stringdist) and unrooted phylogenetic trees (ape) in R version 3.6.1 were used to assess CDR3 homology. In TCRdb, the public reads were trimmed at Q25 with fastp and aligned with MiXCR, with productive beta chains retained. Every distinct CDR3 protein forms one entry, paired with its most common genes and DNA. The V and J calls were determined by TCRdb, not by the authors. The sample records approximately 12,000 distinct CDR3 sequences, about 40% of which are singletons. The biggest ten clones account for about 20% of the sample.

Reading the label with the study, this specimen's treatment or condition is: approximately 9-day PBMC culture with coronavirus spike peptide pools or control peptides (ViraFEST assay). The ViraFEST assay, used in the study, expanded antigen-specific T cells with peptide pools and then identified the expanded clonotypes through TCR sequencing. Positive SARS-CoV-2 PCR tests in the convalescent patients dated from March to December 2020, before Alpha, Beta and Delta variants emerged in the United States. PBMCs were cultured at fewer than 2.5 million per well in IMDM supplemented with 5% human AB serum and around 10 IU/ml IL-2, with approximately 10 ug/ml peptide pools added. Half of the culture medium was replaced with fresh IL-2-containing medium on days 3 and 7. After around 11 days of culture, CD4+ T cells were isolated by negative selection with the EasySep CD4+ T cell isolation kit. Ficoll-Paque Plus gradient centrifugation was used to isolate PBMCs from whole blood, and the isolated PBMCs were then either used fresh or cryopreserved at -140C. Each culture condition was generally run in triplicate wells.

The source was CD4+ T cells from blood, cultured in vitro, collected before SARS-CoV-2 vaccination. Here the chain combines TRBV7-9 and TRBJ2-3, with TRBD1 tentatively as D gene (6 bases match). This sequence originates from a human donor who had recovered from COVID-19. The CDR3 region reads CASSLSTGATQYF. The bases are TGTGCCAGCAGCCTTTCGACAGGCGCCACGCAGTATTTT.